This T cell receptor (beta chain) was retrieved from a study of T cell repertoires in cytomegalovirus infection. Notes on this clonotype: Its target is not known.

Unmatched junction bases numbered 3, after V lost 8 bases and J lost 3 bases. The CDR3 covers 13 residues. The germline gives CDR1 MDHEN, CDR2 SYDVKM. Whole-study results and caveats: In two of eight donors, the top clonotype was HLA-C-restricted CMV-specific.

TCRdb analysed the reads with MiXCR anew, one entry per CDR3 protein. The sample has 450,000 to 550,000 distinct CDR3 sequences; 42% are singletons. The rearrangement joins TRBV28 to TRBJ2-7, with 11 bases matching TRBD1. The specimen was cultured PBMCs, collected from culture after CMV antigen stimulation. This sequence was found in a human donor in good health (CMV status not recorded). Some clones in this sample may be carry-over from other donors' samples. The CDR3 here is CASRGQGDYEQYF. In DNA form, the CDR3 reads TGTGCCAGCCGGGGACAGGGGGACTACGAGCAGTACTTC.